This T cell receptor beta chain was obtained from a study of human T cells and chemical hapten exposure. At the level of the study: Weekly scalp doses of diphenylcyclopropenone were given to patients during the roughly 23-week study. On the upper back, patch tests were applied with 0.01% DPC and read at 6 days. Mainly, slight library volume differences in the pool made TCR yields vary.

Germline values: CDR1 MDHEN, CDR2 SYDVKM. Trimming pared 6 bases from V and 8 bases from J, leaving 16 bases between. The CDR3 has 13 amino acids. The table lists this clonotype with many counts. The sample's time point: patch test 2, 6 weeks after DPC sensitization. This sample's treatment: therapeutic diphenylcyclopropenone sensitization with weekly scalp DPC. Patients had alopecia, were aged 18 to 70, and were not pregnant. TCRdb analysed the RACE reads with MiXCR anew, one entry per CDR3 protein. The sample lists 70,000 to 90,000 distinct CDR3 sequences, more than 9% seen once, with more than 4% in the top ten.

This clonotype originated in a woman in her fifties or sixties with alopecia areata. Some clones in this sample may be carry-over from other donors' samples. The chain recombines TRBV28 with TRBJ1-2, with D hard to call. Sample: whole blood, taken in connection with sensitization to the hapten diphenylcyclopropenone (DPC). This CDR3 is CASRGGDYEGYTF. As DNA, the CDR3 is TGTGCCAGCAGGGGCGGAGACTATGAGGGCTACACCTTC.